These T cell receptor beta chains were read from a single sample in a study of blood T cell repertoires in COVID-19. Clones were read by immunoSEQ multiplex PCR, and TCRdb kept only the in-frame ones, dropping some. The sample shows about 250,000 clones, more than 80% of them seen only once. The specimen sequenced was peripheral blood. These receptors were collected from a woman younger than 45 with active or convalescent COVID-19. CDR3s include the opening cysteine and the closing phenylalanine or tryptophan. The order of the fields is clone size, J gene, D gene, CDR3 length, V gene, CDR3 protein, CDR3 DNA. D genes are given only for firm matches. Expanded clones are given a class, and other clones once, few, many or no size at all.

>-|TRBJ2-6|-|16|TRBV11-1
CASSLARSSGANVLTF
TGTGCCAGCAGCTTAGCGCGATCCTCTGGGGCCAACGTCCTGACTTTC
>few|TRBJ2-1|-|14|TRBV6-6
CASSSGLVYNEQFF
TGTGCCAGCAGTTCGGGACTGGTCTACAATGAGCAGTTCTTC
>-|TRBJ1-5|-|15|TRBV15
CATSRDEAGFQPQHF
TGTGCCACCAGCAGAGATGAGGCGGGGTTTCAGCCCCAGCATTTT
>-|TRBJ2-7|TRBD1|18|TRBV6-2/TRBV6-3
CASSLRTGGRGMRAEQYF
TGTGCCAGCAGTTTACGGACAGGGGGCCGGGGAATGAGGGCCGAGCAGTACTTC
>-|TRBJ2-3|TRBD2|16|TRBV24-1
CATSDFKRGGTDTQYF
TGTGCCACCAGTGATTTCAAGCGGGGGGGCACAGATACGCAGTATTTT
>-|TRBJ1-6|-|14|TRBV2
CASGFSRDNSPLHF
TGTGCCAGCGGATTTTCCAGGGATAATTCACCCCTCCACTTT
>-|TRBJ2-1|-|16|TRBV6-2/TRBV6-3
CASSPGRGQSYNEQFF
TGTGCCAGCAGCCCCGGGCGGGGACAGAGTTACAATGAGCAGTTCTTC
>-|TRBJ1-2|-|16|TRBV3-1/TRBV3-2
CASSQGKQGRMHGYTF
TGTGCCAGCAGCCAAGGAAAGCAGGGAAGGATGCATGGCTACACCTTC
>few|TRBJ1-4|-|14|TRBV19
CASSWRGFNEKLFF
TGTGCCAGTAGTTGGAGGGGATTTAATGAAAAACTGTTTTTT
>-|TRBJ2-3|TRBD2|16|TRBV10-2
CASAPTSGGAGDTQYF
TGCGCCAGTGCCCCGACTAGCGGGGGGGCAGGAGATACGCAGTATTTT
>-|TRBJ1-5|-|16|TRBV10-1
CASTPGAASSNQPQHF
TGCGCCAGCACCCCTGGGGCTGCGTCGAGCAATCAGCCCCAGCATTTT
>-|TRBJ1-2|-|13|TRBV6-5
CASTLDGRGGYTF
TGTGCCAGCACCTTGGACGGCCGCGGGGGCTACACCTTC
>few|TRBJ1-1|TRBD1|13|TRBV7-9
CASSSGGWTEAFF
TGTGCCAGCAGCTCAGGGGGCTGGACTGAAGCTTTCTTT
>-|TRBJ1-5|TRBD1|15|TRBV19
CASSWTGVSNQPQHF
TGTGCCAGTAGTTGGACAGGGGTGAGCAATCAGCCCCAGCATTTT
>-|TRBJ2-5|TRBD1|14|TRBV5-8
CASSKGTVKETQYF
TGTGCCAGCAGCAAAGGGACAGTCAAAGAGACCCAGTACTTC
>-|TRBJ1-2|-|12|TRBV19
CASRDSFYGYTF
TGTGCCAGTAGGGACTCTTTCTATGGCTACACCTTC
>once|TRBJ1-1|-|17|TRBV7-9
CASSLAGTRDIGTEAFF
TGTGCCAGCAGCTTAGCGGGGACCCGGGACATTGGGACTGAAGCTTTCTTT
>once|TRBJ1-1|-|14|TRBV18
CASSLTQVNTEAFF
TGTGCCAGCTCACTTACTCAGGTTAACACTGAAGCTTTCTTT
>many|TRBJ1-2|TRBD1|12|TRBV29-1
CSVDRGQKGYTF
TGCAGCGTTGACAGGGGGCAGAAAGGCTACACCTTC
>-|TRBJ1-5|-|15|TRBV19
CASSTRAIGNQPQHF
TGTGCCAGTAGTACCAGGGCAATCGGCAATCAGCCCCAGCATTTT
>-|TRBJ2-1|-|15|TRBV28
CASTLPGVSYNEQFF
TGTGCCAGCACCCTTCCGGGGGTTTCTTACAATGAGCAGTTCTTC
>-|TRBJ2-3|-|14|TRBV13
CASSSRLSTDTQYF
TGTGCCAGCAGTAGCAGACTCAGCACAGATACGCAGTATTTT
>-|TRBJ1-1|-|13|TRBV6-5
CASSYFRGTEAFF
TGTGCCAGCAGTTACTTTAGGGGCACTGAAGCTTTCTTT
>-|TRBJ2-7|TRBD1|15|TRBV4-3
CASSQDVQGSYEQYF
TGCGCCAGCAGCCAAGATGTACAGGGGTCCTACGAGCAGTACTTC
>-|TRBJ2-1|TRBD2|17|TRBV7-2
CASSSYPLTSGANEQFF
TGTGCCAGCAGCTCTTATCCCCTGACTAGCGGGGCAAATGAGCAGTTCTTC
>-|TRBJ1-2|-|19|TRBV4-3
CASSQELNGREGLYYGYTF
TGCGCCAGCAGCCAAGAATTGAACGGCAGGGAGGGCTTGTACTATGGCTACACCTTC
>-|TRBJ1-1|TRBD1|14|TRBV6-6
CASSLRTGDTEAFF
TGTGCCAGCAGCCTTAGGACAGGGGACACTGAAGCTTTCTTT
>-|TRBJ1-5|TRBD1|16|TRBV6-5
CASSYLTGASDQPQHF
TGTGCCAGCAGTTACTTGACAGGGGCCTCCGATCAGCCCCAGCATTTT
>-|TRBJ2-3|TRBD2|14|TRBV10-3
CAIRSSGGADTQYF
TGTGCCATCAGGAGTAGCGGGGGGGCGGATACGCAGTATTTT
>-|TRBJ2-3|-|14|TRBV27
CASNPGLITDTQYF
TGTGCCAGCAACCCGGGACTCATAACAGATACGCAGTATTTT
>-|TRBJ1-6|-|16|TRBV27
CASSFSGVLGNSPLHF
TGTGCCAGCAGTTTCTCAGGGGTTCTCGGTAATTCACCCCTCCACTTT
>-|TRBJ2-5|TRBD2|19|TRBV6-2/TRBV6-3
CASSSRVAGDPALQETQYF
TGTGCCAGCAGTTCCCGGGTAGCGGGGGACCCAGCCCTCCAAGAGACCCAGTACTTC
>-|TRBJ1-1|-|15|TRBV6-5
CASVKFSTVNTEAFF
TGTGCCAGCGTAAAGTTCTCGACTGTGAACACTGAAGCTTTCTTT
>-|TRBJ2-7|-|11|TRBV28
CASSPRYEQYF
TGTGCCAGCAGTCCCAGGTACGAGCAGTACTTC
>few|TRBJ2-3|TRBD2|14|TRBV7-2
CASRRGGIEDTQYF
TGTGCCAGCCGTCGGGGGGGGATAGAGGATACGCAGTATTTT
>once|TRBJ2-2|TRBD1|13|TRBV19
CASSGQGSGELFF
TGTGCCAGTAGCGGACAGGGTTCCGGGGAGCTGTTTTTT